The 11 T cell receptor beta chains listed next were all sequenced from one sample in a study of CD8 T cell repertoires and HIV-1 epitope variants. Only in-frame clones appear in the TCRdb table, and some are missing; sequencing was by immunoSEQ multiplex PCR. The sample comprises over 90,000 clones, 60% to 80% of which are singletons, and 20% to 30% rests with the top ten. The sequenced sample was uncultured baseline CD8+ T cells from peripheral blood mononuclear cells (PBMCs). The receptors derive from a male donor with HIV.

The rearrangement joins TRBV5-5 to TRBJ1-5; 7 bases map to TRBD1. Per germline, CDR1 SGHKS and CDR2 YYEKEE (reference sequence). After removal of 0 bases from V and 2 bases from J, the junction contained 2 bases not matched to a gene. There are 15 residues in the CDR3. In DNA, the CDR3 is TGTGCCAGCAGCTTGGGGGACAGAGGCAATCAGCCCCAGCATTTT. The encoded protein is CASSLGDRGNQPQHF.

The V and J genes are TRBV11-3 and TRBJ2-5; TRBD1 might be the D (5 bases). Trimming stripped 5 bases from V and 4 bases from J, with 17 bases between. Germline CDR1 SGHNT, CDR2 YENEEA. The CDR3 has 15 residues. The CDR3 DNA sequence: TGTGCCAGCAGCCAAACCACAGGTTCTACAGAGACCCAGTACTTC. This sequence encodes CASSQTTGSTETQYF.

The chain joins TRBV6-1 to TRBJ2-7, with D perhaps matching TRBD1 or TRBD2 (5 bases each). V gave up 3 bases and J gave up 3 bases, with 15 bases separating them. CDR3 length: 15 residues. CDR1 and CDR2 from the germline V gene are MNHNS and SASEGT. The CDR3 reads CASSDLRLGDYEQYF. DNA of the CDR3: TGTGCCAGCAGTGATCTGAGGTTGGGGGACTACGAGCAGTACTTC.

Concerning this clone: This specimen includes other DNA sequences encoding the same CDR3. V usage is TRBV27 and J usage is TRBJ2-7; weak D call: TRBD2 (5 bases). The V gene's germline CDR1 is MNHEY and CDR2 SMNVEV (reference sequence). The CDR3 runs to 15 residues. The germline V and J ends were trimmed by 1 base and 0 bases, with 10 bases remaining between them. The CDR3 loop is CASSLLAGSSYEQYF. CDR3 nucleotides: TGTGCCAGCAGTTTATTGGCGGGTTCCTCCTACGAGCAGTACTTC.

The V and J genes are TRBV10-3 and TRBJ1-5; the D is unclear. Per the germline V gene, CDR1 is ENHRY and CDR2 is SYGVKD. Trimming removed 10 bases from V and 5 bases from J, with 15 bases in between. The CDR3 runs 13 residues. CDR3 sequence (DNA): TGTGCCACCCTTGCACAAAGGGATCAGCCCCAGCATTTT. This codes for CATLAQRDQPQHF.

The chain carries TRBV27 and TRBJ2-7, with a possible D match to TRBD1 (5 bases). V was cut by 1 base and J by 5 bases, with 6 bases left in between. The CDR3 contains 12 residues. The V gene's germline CDR1 is MNHEY and CDR2 SMNVEV (reference sequence). Written as DNA, the CDR3 is TGTGCCAGCAGTTTATGGGGCGACGAGCAGTACTTC. Residues: CASSLWGDEQYF.

This chain connects TRBV4-2 to TRBJ1-2; a possible D gene is TRBD1 (6 bases). V was pared by 4 bases and J by 2 bases, with 11 bases between. CDR3 length: 14 residues. Germline CDR1 LGHNA, CDR2 YNFKEQ. In DNA, the CDR3 is TGTGCCAGCAGCCCTGGACAGTCAAACTATGGCTACACCTTC. Protein: CASSPGQSNYGYTF.

This clone was counted between two and nine times. V gene TRBV5-6 combines with J gene TRBJ2-5, with 9 bases matching TRBD2. CDR1 SGHDT and CDR2 YYEEEE come from the germline V gene. V lost 4 bases, J lost 7 bases, and 11 bases stayed unmatched. The CDR3 covers 15 residues. For the CDR3, the DNA is TGTGCCAGCAGCCCCTCCGGGACAGCGGGAGGGACCCAGTACTTC. Translated, it gives CASSPSGTAGGTQYF. Together with reference TRBV5-6 and TRBJ2-5, the CDR3 gives the full variable domain: DAGVTQSPTHLIKTRGQQVTLRCSPKSGHDTVSWYQQALGQGPQFIFQYYEEEERQRGNFPDRFSGHQFPNYSSELNVNALLLGDSALYLCASSPSGTAGGTQYFGPGTRLLVL.

This clone came up a few times. Other DNA sequences in this sample translate to the same CDR3. The rearrangement links TRBV28 to TRBJ1-2; D call uncertain. From germline, CDR1 is MDHEN and CDR2 SYDVKM. V lost 2 bases to trimming and J lost 8 bases, with 6 bases between them. The CDR3 has 11 residues. In nucleotides, the CDR3 is TGTGCCAGCAGTTTACCCGGGGGCTACACCTTC. Encoded protein: CASSLPGGYTF.

This sequence joins TRBV7-2 and TRBJ1-5; the D is unclear. V lost 5 bases, J lost 2 bases, and 13 bases lay in between. This CDR3 has 15 amino acids. Germline loops: CDR1 SGHTA, CDR2 FQGNSA. The DNA for the CDR3 is TGTGCCAGCAGCCTAGTGAGTTCAGGCAATCAGCCCCAGCATTTT. Amino acids: CASSLVSSGNQPQHF.

The chain uses TRBV6-1 and TRBJ1-2; 8 bases line up with TRBD1. The CDR3 length is 12 residues. Trimming removed 5 bases from V and 8 bases from J; junction bases left unmatched: 4. The germline CDR1 and CDR2 sequences are MNHNS and SASEGT. In nucleotides, the CDR3 is TGTGCCAGCAGTTTTGGACAGGGCGGCTACACCTTC. Translating it yields CASSFGQGGYTF.